This T cell receptor beta chain derives from a study of Ad26.COV2.S vaccination and SARS-CoV-2 variants (dated by TCRdb to about 2021). Background on the whole study: Vaccine-arm donors came from COV1001, a multicentre, randomized, double-blind, placebo-controlled phase I-IIa trial of Ad26.COV2.S in healthy adults. Ad26.COV2.S was administered intramuscularly at 5 x 10^10 or 1 x 10^11 viral particles, either as a single shot or as two shots given 56 days apart. TCRbeta repertoire sequencing served as the tool for gauging how specific and how broad the SARS-CoV-2-reactive T cell receptors were following Ad26.COV2.S vaccination. The TCR-sequenced set comprised roughly 30 samples: approximately 19 Ad26.COV2.S vaccine recipients, 5 placebo recipients and 8 SARS-CoV-2 convalescent individuals. Trial participants were randomized into five groups of five, in which low-dose or high-dose Ad26.COV2.S was given once or twice, or placebo was given on both occasions. Investigators remained blinded to trial group allocation during experiments and outcome assessment.

In the paper's terms, the treatment or condition label means: 15 to 20 received Ad26.COV2.S at low or high dose, single or two shots; 5 received placebo; per-sample allocation not given. For vaccine and placebo recipients, the sequenced repertoires came from samples collected on day 63 after the first injection. Cohort 1b enrolled some 25 adults aged 18-55 years at a single site in Boston, USA, between 29 July and 7 August 2020. Ad26.COV2.S was a replication-incompetent adenovirus type 26 vector expressing a prefusion-stabilized SARS-CoV-2 spike protein from the original Wuhan strain. The immunoSEQ Assay was used to sequence TCRbeta CDR3 regions. After extraction, genomic DNA underwent amplification by bias-controlled multiplex PCR, followed by high-throughput sequencing. For the original study's pipeline: To quantify the absolute abundance of every unique TCRbeta CDR3 region, sequences were collapsed and filtered. T cell fraction was estimated by normalizing TCRbeta template counts to usable DNA, which was measured by amplifying reference genes present in all nucleated cells. Repertoire TCRs were annotated as SARS-CoV-2-specific when V gene, CDR3 amino acid sequence and J gene were exactly matched to a known reactive TCR set. The reference SARS-CoV-2 TCR set was derived from MIRA and filtered for enrichment in COVID-19-positive ImmuneCODE repertoires, a step that removed public or cross-reactive TCRs. Based on the MIRA antigens, annotated TCRs were further analysed at the level of specific ORF or position within ORF. Depth was the summed frequency of annotated unique rearrangements, while breadth was defined as annotated unique rearrangements over total unique productive rearrangements. Two-sided Wilcoxon rank-sum tests were used to compare TCR breadth between groups. Imported from immuneACCESS, the table was reduced by TCRdb to in-frame sequences with V and J called. These copies leave out some clones; in studies compared against another copy, an unresolved V gene accounts for under half, and the cause of the remainder is not known. D and trimming were read from the DNA, whereas the V and J calls and clone size are those reported in that table. Here the sample has approximately 400,000 clones; roughly four fifths occur a single time. The ten largest clones represent almost 7.5% of the sample.

Here is what the overall study found, with its caveats: After vaccination, substantial breadth of spike-specific CD8+ and CD4+ T cell responses was reported. Ad26.COV2.S recipients had higher spike-specific TCR breadth than placebo recipients (P = 0.0014). Non-spike TCR breadth was comparable between vaccine and placebo recipients, consistent with the vaccine containing only spike. The study was not powered to compare responses between vaccine doses or regimens. It was noted by the authors that total T cell responses may have been underestimated by the TCR breadth and depth analyses.

Including cysteine and phenylalanine, the CDR3 has 15 amino acids. Of all the DNA, just the CDR3 is kept, 45 bases in frame from base 1. The trim is 8 bases for V and 1 base for J, with a gap of 17 bases between the germline ends. The germline V gene (reference sequence) sets CDR1 to SEHNR and CDR2 to FQNEAQ. As to this clone: Which antigen it targets is not known. Per-base quality was not reported, and no clone a single base away is much larger than it.

The sequenced sample was peripheral blood, obtained in a trial of Ad26.COV2.S vaccine versus placebo. The chain joins TRBV7-9 to TRBJ2-5; the D segment could be TRBD1, given 5 matching bases. The clonotype comes from a person between 18 and 59 years old who received the Ad26.COV2.S COVID-19 vaccine or a placebo. The CDR3 has the sequence CASSPDGRAQETQYF. The nucleotide sequence reads TGTGCCAGCTCTCCCGACGGCAGGGCCCAAGAGACCCAGTACTTC.